The sequence of this T cell receptor (beta chain) was determined in a study of blood T cell repertoires in COVID-19. Across the whole study: The United States, Italy and Spain were the sources of the acute and convalescent COVID-19 samples. T cells, B-cell-depleted T cells, or PBMCs provided the cDNA or gDNA that served as material.

The CDR3 is 14 amino acids. The germline V gene has CDR1 SGHNT and CDR2 YENEEA. V trimming: 0 bases; J trimming: 2 bases; junction bases outside the gene matches: 0. Methods used by the authors: Amplification of reference gene primers was used by the study to estimate nucleated cell counts. Profiling relied on immunoSEQ multiplex PCR, and the TCRdb table lists in-frame clones only, not all of them. The V and J calls and clone size come from that table; D and trimming were worked out from the DNA. There are about 360,000 clones in the sample; around 83% occur only once, and almost 3% lies in the top ten.

The material sequenced was peripheral blood. V gene TRBV11-3 combines with J gene TRBJ1-2; 7 bases map to TRBD1. This TCR was sampled from a man between 25 and 39 years old with active or convalescent COVID-19. In DNA form, the CDR3 reads TGTGCCAGCAGCTTAGAGACAGGGAACTATGGCTACACCTTC. Its translation: CASSLETGNYGYTF.